This passage covers 9 T cell receptor beta chains from one sample sequenced in a study of blood T cell repertoires in COVID-19. The method was immunoSEQ multiplex PCR; TCRdb's version includes in-frame clones alone and lacks a portion of them. The sample includes some 300,000 clones, more than 75% of them seen just once. Sequenced input: PBMCs or T cells enriched from blood (not recorded which). All receptors derive from a man younger than 40 who had recovered from COVID-19.

This chain's CDR3 is CASSPGSPGGEGYTF. The CDR3 DNA sequence: TGCGCCAGCAGCCCGGGTTCCCCCGGAGGAGAAGGCTACACCTTC. J is TRBJ1-2 and V is TRBV5-1; no definite D call. Germline V lookup: CDR1 SGHRS, CDR2 YFSETQ. The V gene lost 4 bases and the J gene lost 8 bases, with 21 bases spanning the gap. The CDR3 is 15 residues long. The whole variable domain, filled in from reference TRBV5-1 and TRBJ1-2, reads KAGVTQTPRYLIKTRGQQVTLSCSPISGHRSVSWYQQTPGQGLQFLFEYFSETQRNKGNFPGRFSGRQFSNSRSEMNVSTLELGDSALYLCASSPGSPGGEGYTFGSGTRLTVV.

The rearrangement links TRBV5-1 to TRBJ1-2, with 8 bases that match TRBD1. V was pared by 1 base and J by 8 bases, with 7 bases of the junction left unmatched. CDR3 length: 14 amino acids. CDR1 is SGHRS, CDR2 YFSETQ, per germline. DNA of the CDR3: TGCGCCAGCAGCTTGTTACAGGACAGGGAAGGCTACACCTTC. Translation gives CASSLLQDREGYTF.

This rearrangement joins TRBV7-9 to TRBJ2-7, with TRBD1 matching over 7 bases. The CDR3 extends over 16 amino acids. Germline CDR1 is SEHNR and CDR2 is FQNEAQ (reference sequence). The ends lost 5 bases at V and 3 bases at J; junction bases unmatched: 13. The CDR3 coding sequence is TGTGCCAGCAGCCACACAGCGACAGGGATCCGCTACGAGCAGTACTTC. The encoded protein is CASSHTATGIRYEQYF.

The chain carries TRBV2 and TRBJ2-7, with 7 bases identical to TRBD1. CDR1 is SNHLY, CDR2 FYNNEI, per germline. V was pared by 5 bases and J by 3 bases, with 10 bases of the junction left unmatched. The CDR3 spans 15 residues. The CDR3: CASSPPGQMFYEQYF. The CDR3 coding sequence is TGTGCCAGCAGTCCTCCGGGACAGATGTTCTACGAGCAGTACTTC.

The chain recombines TRBV20-1 with TRBJ2-1; D unresolved. Trimming shortened V by 3 bases and J by 6 bases, and 15 bases separated the two germline ends. This CDR3 spans 14 amino acids. Germline V CDR1 and CDR2: DFQATT, SNEGSKA (reference sequence). The CDR3: CSASGRPNPNEQFF. DNA of the CDR3: TGCAGTGCTAGTGGGCGGCCGAACCCCAATGAGCAGTTCTTC.

CDR3 sequence: CASSRDRSNTEAFF. In DNA, the CDR3 is TGTGCCAGCAGCCGGGACAGGTCGAACACTGAAGCTTTCTTT. This chain connects TRBV7-2 to TRBJ1-1; 8 bases align to TRBD1. Germline-derived CDR1 and CDR2 are SGHTA and FQGNSA. V shed 5 bases, J shed 1 base, and the junction held 3 bases outside the gene matches. The CDR3 extends over 14 amino acids.

The chain carries TRBV30 and TRBJ2-3, with 12 bases fitting TRBD2. The V gene's germline CDR1 is GTSNPN and CDR2 SVGIG (reference sequence). The CDR3 is 14 amino acids. After removal of 3 bases from V and 8 bases from J, the junction contained 6 bases not matched to a gene. The CDR3 region is CAWRLAGGQTTQYF. CDR3 sequence (DNA): TGTGCCTGGAGGCTAGCGGGGGGGCAGACTACGCAGTATTTT.

This clone was found once. The V gene is TRBV11-2, the J gene TRBJ1-4; unclear D gene. V was cut by 2 bases and J by 8 bases, with 9 bases left in between. The CDR3 has 13 amino acids. In germline, CDR1 is SGHAT, CDR2 FQNNGV. The CDR3 nucleotides are TGTGCCAGCAGCTTAAGCCCCCGCGAAAAACTGTTTTTT. Translation: CASSLSPREKLFF.

The genes are TRBV29-1 and TRBJ2-7; 7 bases align to TRBD1. Germline V CDR1 and CDR2: SQVTM, ANQGSEA. The ends lost 3 bases at V and 0 bases at J; junction bases unmatched: 2. This CDR3 is built from 13 residues. The CDR3 is CSVEGTVSYEQYF. CDR3 sequence (DNA): TGCAGCGTTGAGGGGACAGTCTCCTACGAGCAGTACTTC.